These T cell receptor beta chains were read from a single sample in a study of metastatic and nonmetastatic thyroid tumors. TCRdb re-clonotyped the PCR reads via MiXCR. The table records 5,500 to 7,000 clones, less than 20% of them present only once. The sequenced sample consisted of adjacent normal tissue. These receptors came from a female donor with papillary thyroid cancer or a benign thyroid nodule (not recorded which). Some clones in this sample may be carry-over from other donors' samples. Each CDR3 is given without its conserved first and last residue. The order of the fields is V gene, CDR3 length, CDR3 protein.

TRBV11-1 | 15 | ASIFILPGLATGELF
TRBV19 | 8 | ASRGQGRA
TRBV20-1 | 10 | SEKGQTNEQL
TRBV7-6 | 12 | ASSLGGQVETQY
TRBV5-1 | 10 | ASSLYYNEQF
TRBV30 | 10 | AWSTQGYEQY
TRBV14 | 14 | ASSQDEIRVSYEQY
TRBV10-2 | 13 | ACRRRGTQGTPQH
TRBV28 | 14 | ASKTTGTGSYNEQF
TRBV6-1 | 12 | ASSLSGSGNTIY
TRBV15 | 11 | ATSRDDYSEQY
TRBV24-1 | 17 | ATSDRLAGGRIGTDTQY
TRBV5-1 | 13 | ASSPQMRTMAGST
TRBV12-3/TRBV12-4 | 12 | ASSLDRRNQPQH
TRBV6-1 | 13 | SSSEALAGRQPHH
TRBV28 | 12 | ASSSGFSIYEQY
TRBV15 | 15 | ATSRGRGEGWSYEQY
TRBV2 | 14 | ASSEDGLGAKNIQY
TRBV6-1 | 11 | ASSWGMNTEAF
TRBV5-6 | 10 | ASSTNRGAAF